Detailed here is one T cell receptor (beta chain). What it binds is not known. Patients having uncontrolled infection, another autoimmune disease, pregnancy or lactation were not included. Fresh peripheral blood, about 9.6 ml, yielded the PBMCs. The data derive from a study of T cells in Graves' hyperthyroidism and ophthalmopathy. Study results and caveats: Through a model of 13 V-J features, ophthalmopathy was separated from stable hyperthyroidism. Ophthalmopathy was identified by the model a median roughly six months ahead of onset.

It was RNA transcripts that yielded the amplified TCR beta CDR3 regions. A set of HTBI primers served as the primers for a first-round RT-PCR of the TCR CDR3. TCRdb itself ran the multiplex PCR reads through MiXCR, one entry per CDR3 protein. The profile shows hundreds of thousands of distinct CDR3 sequences, approximately 15% of them singletons. Losses at the gene ends were 3 bases for V and 5 bases for J; bases not matched to a gene: 6. Germline V gene sequence: CDR1 SQVTM, CDR2 ANQGSEA. CDR3 length equals 14 residues. This clonotype was obtained from a woman in her thirties or forties with Graves' ophthalmopathy. The chain links TRBV29-1 to TRBJ2-3; 9 nucleotides align to TRBD2. Specimen: blood. The DNA for the CDR3 is TGCAGCGTTGAGGTAGCGGGAGTGGAAGATACGCAGTATTTT. This encodes CSVEVAGVEDTQYF.